This T cell receptor beta chain comes out of a study of identical twins. V lost 3 bases to trimming and J lost 8 bases, with 15 bases between them. Germline V gene lookup returns CDR1 SGHNT and CDR2 YENEEA. The CDR3 runs to 14 residues. TCRdb re-called the 5' RACE reads through MiXCR, storing one row per CDR3 protein. The sample includes roughly 720,000 distinct CDR3 sequences, roughly 20% of them seen just once. These data were likewise used in another study, on T cells expressing NK-cell markers.

The chain links TRBV11-3 to TRBJ2-3; D gene uncertain. Sequencing was performed on PBMCs. The TCR originated in a woman aged 18-29 years in good health. This CDR3 is CASSFNSRSSTQYF. DNA of the CDR3: TGTGCCAGCAGCTTTAACAGCAGATCAAGTACGCAGTATTTT.